This entry concerns a single T cell receptor beta chain. This clonotype was seen more than once but under ten times. Its antigen remains unidentified. Per-base qualities were not stored, and no clone one base away is much larger. Libraries were made using 5' RACE. The sequencer was an Illumina HiSeq 2500. A second PCR of roughly 7 to 11 cycles was performed with a sample-barcoded 5' primer and a J-beta primer mix. A unique molecular identifier was introduced onto each TCR beta cDNA molecule by a template-switch 5' adaptor carrying 12 random nucleotides. At least 3 million CDR3-containing paired-end reads were obtained from each sample. First-strand cDNA synthesis was performed from all RNA using the Mint cDNA synthesis kit, with priming by a TRBC-specific oligonucleotide. All cDNA was treated with uracil-DNA glycosylase and then went through a first 18-cycle PCR with the universal primers M1SS and BC2_uni_R. The original pipeline was this. For normalization, 1 million high-quality reads, each with a distinct molecular identifier, were randomly selected from each sample. Instead of being binned into consensus sequences, reads that shared molecular identifiers were thrown out. MiTCR, set to a Q25 quality threshold and the strictest error-elimination algorithm, was used for CDR3 identification, clonotype clustering and error correction. A nonparametric unseen species model with Euler transformation was used to estimate a lower bound on total TCR beta diversity. The public reads were reanalyzed by TCRdb: fastp trimming at Q25, MiXCR alignment, in-frame beta chains only. Each entry merges the rows of one CDR3 protein and shows their most common DNA and genes. TCRdb assigned the V and J calls; the authors' analysis was not used. This sample comprises about 2 million distinct CDR3 sequences, 49% of them detected only once. Less than 2.5% of the sample is in the top ten clones.

The donors were about 40 Caucasian individuals from Russia, aged roughly 6 to 95 years, who were systemically healthy. Each donor gave around 9.9 milliliters of peripheral blood, collected into EDTA-treated Vacutainer tubes. Ficoll-Paque density-gradient centrifugation was used to isolate PBMCs, with at least 7 million obtained per sample. Total RNA, at least 6 micrograms per sample, was extracted from PBMCs with Trizol reagent. For every donor, flow cytometry on a PBMC aliquot measured the percentage of naive CD45RAhigh/CD27high T cells. This specimen comes from a study of blood T cells in healthy people across ages (dated by TCRdb to the mid-2010s). About the full investigation: Template switching captured roughly one uniquely barcoded TCR beta cDNA molecule per two T cells in model experiments. To track age-related changes in TCR beta repertoire diversity, the study relied on deep sequencing normalized with unique cDNA molecular identifiers. Four age groups were formed from the donors: young (average roughly 16 years), middle-aged (around 40), aged (about 62) and long-lived (more than 75). The study analyzed two additional independent replicas of 1 million unique cDNA reads from the same blood draw for two donors, one aged 18 to 30 and one aged 80 or older. To avoid experimental bias, donors of different ages were distributed randomly across sequencing lanes.

In the germline V gene, CDR1 corresponds to SGHAT and CDR2 to FQNNGV. V is pruned by 1 base and J by 9 bases, leaving 7 bases of the junction without a gene match. From the cysteine through the phenylalanine, the CDR3 covers 15 amino acids. Of all the DNA, just the CDR3 is kept, 45 bases in frame from base 1. Summary of the overall study and its limitations: The CMV infection status of donors was not known, potentially confounding age-related changes in expanded clonotypes. Observed TCR beta diversity per million T cells fell roughly linearly with age, and a significant reduction was already apparent by age around 44. A strong correlation was found between observed TCR beta diversity and the percentage of naive T cells measured by flow cytometry. Estimates of total diversity based on one million sequenced T cells were considered lower bounds and underestimates. Compared with the aged group, more naive CD4+ T cells, fewer expanded clones and increased TCR diversity were shown by the long-lived group, suggesting age selection. Since profiling was done on bulk unsorted PBMCs, naive and antigen-experienced compartments could not be conclusively compared.

The receptor was isolated from a woman between 40 and 55 years old in good health. The rearranged segments are TRBV11-2 and TRBJ2-1; 9 central bases correspond to TRBD2. The sequencing input was blood. The CDR3 loop reads CASSLGRLAGSEQFF. The sequenced DNA is TGTGCCAGCAGCTTAGGGCGCCTAGCGGGGAGTGAGCAGTTCTTC.